This T cell receptor beta chain was profiled in a study of CD8 T cells in Susac syndrome. The authors sequenced TCR beta from blood CD8+ and CD4+ T cells. Treatment-naive patients with stable or active relapsing-remitting disease were the multiple sclerosis controls. Study-wide results and limits: A relatively small number of individuals underwent TCR sequencing and HLA analysis.

This CDR3 is built from 15 residues. Germline CDR1 and CDR2: DFQATT and SNEGSKA (reference sequence). J gave up 10 bases and V 5 bases, and 13 bases lay outside the gene matches. The RNA input was about 0.5 to 1 ug, and it was reverse transcribed with random hexamers. Amplification of TCR beta CDR3 spanned 54 Vbeta and 13 Jbeta via immunoSEQ multiplex PCR. From the immunoSEQ multiplex PCR reads, TCRdb called clonotypes with MiXCR, one entry per CDR3 protein. Of about 200,000 distinct CDR3 sequences in the sample, approximately 90% were seen once. To note about this clonotype: Its specificity is not known.

The source of this sequence is a human donor with multiple sclerosis. Material for sequencing was CD8+ T cells from PBMCs. The rearrangement joins TRBV20-1 to TRBJ2-1, with TRBD2 identical over 11 bases. Here the CDR3 reads CSAVAGGTTRDEQFF. The CDR3 DNA reads as TGCAGTGCTGTAGCGGGAGGGACTACGAGGGACGAGCAGTTCTTC.